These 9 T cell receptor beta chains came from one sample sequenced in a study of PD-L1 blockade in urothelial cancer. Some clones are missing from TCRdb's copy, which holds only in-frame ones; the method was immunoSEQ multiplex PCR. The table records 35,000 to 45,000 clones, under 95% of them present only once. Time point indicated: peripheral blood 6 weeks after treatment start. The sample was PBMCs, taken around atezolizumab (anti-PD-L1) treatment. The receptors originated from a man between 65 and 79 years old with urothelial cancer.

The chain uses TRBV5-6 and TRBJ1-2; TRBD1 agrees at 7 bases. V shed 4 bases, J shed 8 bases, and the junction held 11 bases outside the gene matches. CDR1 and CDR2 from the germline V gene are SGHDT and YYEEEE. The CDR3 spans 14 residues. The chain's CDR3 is CASSPNRGGHGYTF. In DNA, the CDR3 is TGTGCCAGCAGCCCTAACAGGGGAGGTCACGGCTACACCTTC.

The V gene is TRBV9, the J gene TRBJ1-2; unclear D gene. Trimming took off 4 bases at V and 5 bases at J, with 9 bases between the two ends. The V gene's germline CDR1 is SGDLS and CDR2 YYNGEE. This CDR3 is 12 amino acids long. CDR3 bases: TGTGCCAGCAGCTTGGGAGCGTATGGCTACACCTTC. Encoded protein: CASSLGAYGYTF.

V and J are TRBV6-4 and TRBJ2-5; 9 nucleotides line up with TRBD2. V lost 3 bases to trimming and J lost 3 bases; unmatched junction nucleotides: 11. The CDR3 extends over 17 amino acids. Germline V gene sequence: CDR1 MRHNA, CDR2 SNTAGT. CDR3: CASSDITREGQEETQYF. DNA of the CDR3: TGTGCCAGCAGTGATATTACGCGGGAGGGCCAGGAAGAGACCCAGTACTTC.

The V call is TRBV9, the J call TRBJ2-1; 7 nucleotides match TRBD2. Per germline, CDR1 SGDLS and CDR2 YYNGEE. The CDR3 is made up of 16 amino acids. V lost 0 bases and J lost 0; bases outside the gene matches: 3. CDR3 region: CASSVGPSGSYNEQFF. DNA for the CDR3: TGTGCCAGCAGCGTAGGACCTAGCGGCTCCTACAATGAGCAGTTCTTC.

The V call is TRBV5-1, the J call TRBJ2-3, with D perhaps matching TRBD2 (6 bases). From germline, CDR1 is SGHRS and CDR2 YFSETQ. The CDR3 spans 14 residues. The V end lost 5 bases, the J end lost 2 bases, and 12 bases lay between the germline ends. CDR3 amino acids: CASSNAGNTDTQYF. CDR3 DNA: TGCGCCAGCAGTAATGCGGGAAACACAGATACGCAGTATTTT.

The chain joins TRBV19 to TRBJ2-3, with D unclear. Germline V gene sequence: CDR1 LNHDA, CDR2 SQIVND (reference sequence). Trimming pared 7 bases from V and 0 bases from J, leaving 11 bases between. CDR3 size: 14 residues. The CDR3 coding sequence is TGTGCCAGTACCGATACAGTTAGCACAGATACGCAGTATTTT. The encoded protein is CASTDTVSTDTQYF. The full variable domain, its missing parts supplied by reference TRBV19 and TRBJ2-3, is DGGITQSPKYLFRKEGQNVTLSCEQNLNHDAMYWYRQDPGQGLRLIYYSQIVNDFQKGDIAEGYSVSREKKESFPLTVTSAQKNPTAFYLCASTDTVSTDTQYFGPGTRLTVL.

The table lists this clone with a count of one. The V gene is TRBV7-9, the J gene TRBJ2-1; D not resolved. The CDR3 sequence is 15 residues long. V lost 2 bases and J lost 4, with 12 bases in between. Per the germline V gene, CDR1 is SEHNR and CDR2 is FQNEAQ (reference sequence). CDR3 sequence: CASSLLTAFYNEQFF. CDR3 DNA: TGTGCCAGCAGCTTACTCACAGCTTTTTACAATGAGCAGTTCTTC.

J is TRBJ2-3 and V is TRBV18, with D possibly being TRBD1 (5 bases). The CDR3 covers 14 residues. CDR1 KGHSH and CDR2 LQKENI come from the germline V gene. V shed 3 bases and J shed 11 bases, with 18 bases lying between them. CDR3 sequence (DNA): TGTGCCAGCTCACCGAGGATAGAAGGGGTAGAGCAGTATTTT. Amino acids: CASSPRIEGVEQYF. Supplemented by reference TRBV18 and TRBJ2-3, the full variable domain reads NAGVMQNPRHLVRRRGQEARLRCSPMKGHSHVYWYRQLPEEGLKFMVYLQKENIIDESGMPKERFSAEFPKEGPSILRIQQVVRGDSAAYFCASSPRIEGVEQYFGPGTRLTVL.

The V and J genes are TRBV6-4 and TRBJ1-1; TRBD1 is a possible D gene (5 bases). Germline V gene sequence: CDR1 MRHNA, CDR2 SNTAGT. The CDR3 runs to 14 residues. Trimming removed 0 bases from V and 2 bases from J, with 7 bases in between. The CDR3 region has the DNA TGTGCCAGCAGTGACTCTGACAGTAACACTGAAGCTTTCTTT. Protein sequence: CASSDSDSNTEAFF.